Each of the 17 T cell receptor beta chains below was sequenced from the same sample in a study of cytomegalovirus exposure and HLA in healthy donors. Amplification used 60 Vbeta primers and 13 Jbeta primers. Libraries were prepared by immunoSEQ multiplex PCR; TCRdb keeps only in-frame clonotypes and omits some of them. The table lists 150,000 or so clones, 74% of them singletons. The sequencing sample was made of PBMCs. These receptor sequences come from a male donor in good health and CMV-seronegative.

V gene TRBV28 combines with J gene TRBJ1-1; D is possibly TRBD1 (5 bases). CDR3 size: 16 residues. The germline CDR1 and CDR2 sequences are MDHEN and SYDVKM. Trimming pared 6 bases from V and 0 bases from J, leaving 17 bases between. CDR3 bases: TGTGCCAGCAGCTCCGCGGTGGAGGGGATGAACACTGAAGCTTTCTTT. Translation: CASSSAVEGMNTEAFF. Looking up the rest from reference TRBV28 and TRBJ1-1 gives the full variable domain: DVKVTQSSRYLVKRTGEKVFLECVQDMDHENMFWYRQDPGLGLRLIYFSYDVKMKEKGDIPEGYSVSREKKERFSLILESASTNQTSMYLCASSSAVEGMNTEAFFGQGTRLTVV.

The chain joins TRBV2 to TRBJ2-7; D is ambiguous. With 7 bases removed from V and 3 bases from J, the gap between germline ends came to 4 bases. The CDR3 contains 10 residues. CDR1 and CDR2 from the germline V gene are SNHLY and FYNNEI. The CDR3 DNA reads TGTGCCAGCAATCGCTACGAGCAGTACTTC. Its protein is CASNRYEQYF.

The chain carries TRBV7-2 and TRBJ2-2, with TRBD2 matching 14 bases. This CDR3 comprises 17 residues. After removal of 3 bases from V and 7 bases from J, the junction contained 7 bases not matched to a gene. The germline gives CDR1 SGHTA, CDR2 FQGNSA. The CDR3 reads CASSFRLAGGLGGELFF. The CDR3 bases are TGTGCCAGCAGCTTTAGACTAGCGGGAGGGCTTGGCGGGGAGCTGTTTTTT.

J is TRBJ2-2 and V is TRBV21-1; TRBD2 is the table's D call, not checked against the DNA. TRBV21-1 is classified as a pseudogene. This CDR3 region has 20 residues. The CDR3 protein is CASSKGPLVLWGTNTGELFF. CDR3 sequence (DNA): TGTGCCAGCAGCAAAGGGCCCCTTGTCCTTTGGGGGACTAACACCGGGGAGCTGTTTTTT.

CDR3 protein: CASSWGQSTGELFF. Here the CDR3 DNA reads TGTGCCAGCAGCTGGGGACAGAGCACCGGGGAGCTGTTTTTT. The chain recombines TRBV5-5 with TRBJ2-2, with 7 bases fitting TRBD1. Germline V gives CDR1 SGHKS, CDR2 YYEKEE (reference sequence). This CDR3 spans 14 amino acids. The J segment lost 4 bases and the V segment lost 3 bases, leaving 3 bases of the junction unmatched. Drawing the rest from reference TRBV5-5 and TRBJ2-2, the complete variable domain is DAGVTQSPTHLIKTRGQQVTLRCSPISGHKSVSWYQQVLGQGPQFIFQYYEKEERGRGNFPDRFSARQFPNYSSELNVNALLLGDSALYLCASSWGQSTGELFFGEGSRLTVL.

V is TRBV9 and J is TRBJ2-1, with 8 positions matching TRBD2. Germline assignment: CDR1 SGDLS and CDR2 YYNGEE. Germline trimming cut 0 bases from V and 2 bases from J; bases unmatched to any gene: 4. This CDR3 comprises 16 residues. The CDR3 DNA is TGTGCCAGCAGCGTAGACGGCGGGAGGACCTACAATGAGCAGTTCTTC. It translates to CASSVDGGRTYNEQFF.

V gene TRBV11-2 combines with J gene TRBJ2-3; the match to TRBD2 covers 11 bases. CDR3 length: 16 amino acids. V trimming: 5 bases; J trimming: 3 bases; junction bases outside the gene matches: 7. Germline V gene data show CDR1 as SGHAT and CDR2 as FQNNGV. CDR3 in DNA: TGTGCCAGCAGCCAAGTTAGCGGGGGGGTGACAGATACGCAGTATTTT. Its translation is CASSQVSGGVTDTQYF.

The V gene is TRBV11-2, the J gene TRBJ2-7, with 10 nucleotides matching TRBD2. The junction had 3 bases not matched to a gene; V was cut back by 1 base and J by 3 bases. The germline V gene encodes CDR1 SGHAT and CDR2 FQNNGV. The CDR3 covers 15 residues. CDR3 in amino acids: CASSLVLAGNYEQYF. The CDR3 DNA reads as TGTGCCAGCAGCTTAGTACTAGCGGGGAACTACGAGCAGTACTTC.

This clone was seen more than once but under ten times. V and J are TRBV6-5 and TRBJ2-7; TRBD1 aligns across 7 bases. This CDR3 is built from 14 residues. V was clipped by 6 bases and J by 0 bases; unmatched bases: 5. The germline V gene has CDR1 MNHEY and CDR2 SVGAGI. The CDR3 nucleotides read TGTGCCAGCAGCCTCGGGGACAGCTCCTACGAGCAGTACTTC. Translation: CASSLGDSSYEQYF.

This rearrangement joins TRBV9 to TRBJ2-5; TRBD1 matches at 7 bases. Trimming removed 4 bases from V and 4 bases from J; junction bases left unmatched: 7. This CDR3 is 14 amino acids long. Germline V lookup: CDR1 SGDLS, CDR2 YYNGEE. The CDR3 here is CASSTTGVGETQYF. The DNA of the CDR3 is TGTGCCAGCAGCACCACAGGGGTGGGAGAGACCCAGTACTTC.

This chain joins TRBV30 and TRBJ2-7, with TRBD1 matching 7 bases. Trimming removed 5 bases from V and 2 bases from J; junction bases left unmatched: 6. The CDR3 has 13 residues. The germline gives CDR1 GTSNPN, CDR2 SVGIG (reference sequence). In nucleotides, the CDR3 is TGTGCCTGGGCCGCGGACAGGACCTACGAGCAGTACTTC. This translates into CAWAADRTYEQYF. The full variable domain, with the rest looked up from reference TRBV30 and TRBJ2-7, is SQTIHQWPATLVQPVGSPLSLECTVEGTSNPNLYWYRQAAGRGLQLLFYSVGIGQISSEVPQNLSASRPQDRQFILSSKKLLLSDSGFYLCAWAADRTYEQYFGPGTRLTVT.

The CDR3 nucleotides read TGTGCCAGTAGTCTGGATTTGCCCGGGACAGGCTTCAACACTGAAGCTTTCTTT. Protein: CASSLDLPGTGFNTEAFF. The V gene is TRBV19, the J gene TRBJ1-1, with 8 bases identical to TRBD1. J gave up 2 bases and V 5 bases, and 16 bases lay outside the gene matches. This CDR3 is built from 18 residues. The germline V gene encodes CDR1 LNHDA and CDR2 SQIVND (reference sequence).

This clone was seen a single time. The chain couples TRBV28 to TRBJ2-7, with 7 positions matching TRBD2. The germline CDR1 and CDR2 sequences are MDHEN and SYDVKM. V lost 5 bases and J lost 3; bases outside the gene matches: 7. CDR3 length: 14 residues. Here the CDR3 DNA reads TGTGCCAGCAGTCCCCGGGACTATAGCTACGAGCAGTACTTC. Its translation is CASSPRDYSYEQYF.

The chain combines TRBV5-1 with TRBJ2-3; TRBD2 agrees at 7 bases. Trimming took 1 base from V and 0 from J; bases not matched to a gene: 2. The CDR3 sequence is 15 residues long. CDR1 is SGHRS, CDR2 YFSETQ, per germline. The CDR3 protein is CASSLSGASTDTQYF. Here the CDR3 DNA reads TGCGCCAGCAGCTTGAGCGGGGCTAGCACAGATACGCAGTATTTT.

The chain couples TRBV5-1 to TRBJ2-3; 11 bases map to TRBD2. The CDR3 is made up of 18 amino acids. J lost 5 bases, V lost 2 bases, and 13 bases had no gene match. The germline gives CDR1 SGHRS, CDR2 YFSETQ. This CDR3 reads CASSFNPRVAGGLDTQYF. Here the CDR3 DNA reads TGCGCCAGCAGCTTTAACCCTCGGGTAGCGGGAGGGCTAGATACGCAGTATTTT.

This chain connects TRBV27 to TRBJ1-5; weak D call: TRBD1 (5 bases). CDR3 length: 14 residues. Germline V CDR1 and CDR2: MNHEY, SMNVEV (reference sequence). With 5 bases removed from V and 1 base from J, the gap between germline ends came to 9 bases. In DNA, the CDR3 is TGTGCCAGCAGTAGCCGGGGGAGCAATCAGCCCCAGCATTTT. Protein product: CASSSRGSNQPQHF.

The rearrangement uses TRBV7-9 and TRBJ2-3; 12 nucleotides match TRBD2. The germline gives CDR1 SEHNR, CDR2 FQNEAQ (reference sequence). V shed 5 bases and J 6 bases; nucleotides not matched to a gene: 6. The CDR3 consists of 15 residues. CDR3 nucleotides: TGTGCCAGCAGCCGAGGACTAGCGGGGTTTGATACGCAGTATTTT. Translated: CASSRGLAGFDTQYF.